The 29 T cell receptor beta chains below all came from one sample that was sequenced in a study of tissue T cells after allogeneic stem cell transplantation. This table comes from immunoSEQ multiplex PCR, and its TCRdb copy is limited to in-frame clones, with some not included. This sample has about 3,000 clones, with about 70% found just once. Steroid-refractory graft-versus-host disease after allogeneic hematopoietic cell transplant qualified adults for prospective research-autopsy enrollment. The material was descending colon tissue, obtained at autopsy. Source of these receptors: a male patient older than 55 with steroid-refractory graft-versus-host disease after an allogeneic stem cell transplant. Some T cells may trace back to the graft donor.

V is TRBV4-3 and J is TRBJ2-5; 8 nucleotides line up with TRBD1. Germline CDR1 is LGHNA and CDR2 is YSLEER. V gave up 2 bases and J gave up 3 bases; unmatched junction bases: 5. The CDR3 sequence is 15 residues long. The CDR3 coding sequence is TGCGCCAGCAGCCAAACCCTGGACAGGGAAGAGACCCAGTACTTC. As protein: CASSQTLDREETQYF.

This clone counts as large. This rearrangement joins TRBV7-2 to TRBJ1-6; tentatively, D is TRBD1 (5 bases). The length of the CDR3 is 15 residues. Deletions cut 5 bases from V and 6 bases from J, with 14 bases between. Germline loops: CDR1 SGHTA, CDR2 FQGNSA. Written as DNA, the CDR3 is TGTGCCAGCAGCCCCCAGGCAGGGCCTAATTCACCCCTCCACTTT. Residues: CASSPQAGPNSPLHF.

The J gene is TRBJ1-1, the V gene TRBV11-1; TRBD1 agrees at 10 bases. CDR1 is SGHAT, CDR2 FQDESV, per germline (reference sequence). Trimming took 4 bases from V and 8 from J; bases not matched to a gene: 4. The CDR3 consists of 13 residues. CDR3 sequence reads: CASSSRDRGEAFF. DNA for the CDR3: TGTGCCAGCAGCTCGCGGGACAGGGGAGAAGCTTTCTTT.

This clone appeared a few times. The chain uses TRBV12-3 or TRBV12-4 and TRBJ1-2; D call uncertain. The CDR3 loop spans 13 amino acids. The V end lost 3 bases, the J end lost 3 bases, and 8 bases lay between the germline ends. CDR3 sequence reads: CASSFRIDYGYTF. CDR3 sequence (DNA): TGTGCCAGCAGTTTTAGGATCGACTATGGCTACACCTTC.

J is TRBJ2-5 and V is TRBV9; possible D gene TRBD1, 5 bases. V lost 0 bases to trimming and J lost 4 bases, with 13 bases between them. From germline, CDR1 is SGDLS and CDR2 YYNGEE. This CDR3 contains 15 residues. The CDR3 sequence: CASSVDGAAGETQYF. In DNA form, the CDR3 reads TGTGCCAGCAGCGTAGATGGGGCTGCAGGAGAGACCCAGTACTTC.

The genes are TRBV11-2 and TRBJ1-2; D is ambiguous. The germline CDR1 and CDR2 sequences are SGHAT and FQNNGV. Trimming took off 4 bases at V and 2 bases at J, with 8 bases between the two ends. This CDR3 has 13 amino acids. The CDR3 DNA is TGTGCCAGCAGCTCAGACCTCAACTATGGCTACACCTTC. It specifies CASSSDLNYGYTF.

The rearrangement links TRBV7-9 to TRBJ2-3; no reliable D call. V was shortened by 6 bases and J by 5 bases, with 6 bases between the two germline ends. Germline values: CDR1 SEHNR, CDR2 FQNEAQ (reference sequence). The length of the CDR3 is 11 residues. This CDR3 is CASSQEDTQYF. The CDR3 coding sequence is TGTGCCAGCAGTCAGGAAGATACGCAGTATTTT.

This clone has just a few counts. This may stem from a read error, because a much larger clone lies one nucleotide away. Other nucleotide sequences from this sample produce the same CDR3. This chain joins TRBV7-9 and TRBJ2-2; 8 nucleotides match TRBD2. Germline V lookup: CDR1 SEHNR, CDR2 FQNEAQ (reference sequence). V was clipped by 1 base and J by 3 bases; unmatched bases: 4. The length of the CDR3 is 16 residues. Here the CDR3 reads CASSLVGGADTGELFF. CDR3 nucleotides: TGTGCCAGCAGCTTAGTCGGGGGGGCCGACACCGGGGAGCTGTTTTTT.

The chain has TRBV4-2 and TRBJ1-5; possible D gene TRBD1, 5 bases. The CDR3 has 14 amino acids. The ends were cut back, 2 bases at V and 2 bases at J, with 7 bases in the middle. Germline V CDR1 and CDR2: LGHNA, YNFKEQ. The CDR3 DNA follows: TGTGCCAGCAGCCAACAAGGGGGCAATCAGCCCCAGCATTTT. Amino acids: CASSQQGGNQPQHF.

The chain uses TRBV7-9 and TRBJ1-6; D is unclear. The V gene's germline CDR1 is SEHNR and CDR2 FQNEAQ (reference sequence). The V end lost 7 bases, the J end lost 9 bases, and 13 bases lay between the germline ends. The CDR3 has 13 amino acids. As DNA, the CDR3 is TGTGCCAGCACCTTGACAAATATTTCACCCCTCCACTTT. Its protein product is CASTLTNISPLHF.

The chain combines TRBV7-3 with TRBJ1-1, with a weak D call TRBD1 (6 bases). The CDR3 contains 13 residues. Germline values: CDR1 SGHTA, CDR2 FQGTGA. Trimming took off 7 bases at V and 11 bases at J, with 20 bases between the two ends. CDR3 sequence: CASIPIRGHGAFF. In DNA form, the CDR3 reads TGTGCCAGCATCCCGATCCGGGGACATGGGGCTTTCTTT.

This clone appeared once. The chain employs TRBV7-9 and TRBJ1-5; D is unresolved. CDR3 length: 13 amino acids. Trimming cost V 3 bases and J 1 base, with 4 bases left between them. Germline CDR1 reads SEHNR; CDR2 reads FQNEAQ (reference sequence). The CDR3 is CASSFDSNQPQHF. CDR3 bases: TGTGCCAGCAGCTTCGACAGCAATCAGCCCCAGCATTTT. Full variable domain (rest looked up from reference TRBV7-9 and TRBJ1-5): DTGVSQNPRHKITKRGQNVTFRCDPISEHNRLYWYRQTLGQGPEFLTYFQNEAQLEKSRLLSDRFSAERPKGSFSTLEIQRTEQGDSAMYLCASSFDSNQPQHFGDGTRLSIL.

The genes are TRBV11-2 and TRBJ2-3; the match to TRBD2 covers 9 bases. CDR3 length: 17 amino acids. Germline V gene data show CDR1 as SGHAT and CDR2 as FQNNGV. The trim removed 5 bases at V and 3 bases at J, leaving 12 bases unmatched. CDR3 in amino acids: CASSPAGRGGVTDTQYF. In DNA form, the CDR3 reads TGTGCCAGCAGCCCAGCGGGGCGGGGGGGCGTTACAGATACGCAGTATTTT.

The rearrangement uses TRBV5-4 and TRBJ1-3, with D possibly matching TRBD1 (5 bases). The V and J ends lost 1 base and 0 bases respectively, with 8 bases between them. Germline-derived CDR1 and CDR2 are SGHNT and YYREEE (reference sequence). The CDR3 is 15 amino acids. In DNA, the CDR3 is TGTGCCAGCAGCTTGACGGGGCGCTCTGGAAACACCATATATTTT. Amino acids: CASSLTGRSGNTIYF. The full variable domain, with the rest looked up from reference TRBV5-4 and TRBJ1-3, is ETGVTQSPTHLIKTRGQQVTLRCSSQSGHNTVSWYQQALGQGPQFIFQYYREEENGRGNFPPRFSGLQFPNYSSELNVNALELDDSALYLCASSLTGRSGNTIYFGEGSWLTVV.

This clone was picked up one time. The chain uses TRBV7-9 and TRBJ1-1; no clear D gene. Germline V gene lookup returns CDR1 SEHNR and CDR2 FQNEAQ (reference sequence). V was pared by 1 base and J by 5 bases, with 11 bases between. CDR3 size: 14 residues. CDR3 DNA sequence: TGTGCCAGCAGCTTAGGAGGTTTCAAGACTGAAGCTTTCTTT. It encodes CASSLGGFKTEAFF.

The chain uses TRBV12-3 or TRBV12-4 and TRBJ2-7; no clear D gene. Trimming pared 2 bases from V and 5 bases from J, leaving 7 bases between. This CDR3 contains 12 residues. The DNA of the CDR3 is TGTGCCAGCAGTTTAATCGTGAACGAGCAGTACTTC. Protein: CASSLIVNEQYF.

The chain recombines TRBV6-5 with TRBJ2-3; D could derive from TRBD1 or TRBD2 (5 bases each). V was trimmed by 6 bases and J by 0 bases, leaving 7 bases between them. Looked up from germline, CDR1 is MNHEY and CDR2 is SVGAGI. The CDR3 totals 13 residues. Here the CDR3 reads CASRRDSTDTQYF. Here the CDR3 DNA reads TGTGCCAGCAGGAGGGACAGCACAGATACGCAGTATTTT.

This clone was picked up a small number of times. The sample has other DNA sequences that encode this CDR3 too. The chain uses TRBV4-3 and TRBJ1-1; D remains ambiguous. Per germline, CDR1 LGHNA and CDR2 YSLEER. The length of the CDR3 is 15 residues. Trimming took off 0 bases at V and 4 bases at J, with 12 bases between the two ends. CDR3 DNA: TGCGCCAGCAGCCAAGATCTTGGGGAGGGCACTGAAGCTTTCTTT. The encoded protein is CASSQDLGEGTEAFF.

This clone has just a few counts. The gene calls are TRBV12-3 or TRBV12-4 and TRBJ2-7; TRBD2 matches 8 bases. This CDR3 is built from 12 residues. V dropped 6 bases and J dropped 5; count of bases not matched to a gene: 3. The CDR3 nucleotides are TGTGCCAGCAGCCGGGGGGGTGACGAGCAGTACTTC. Translating gives CASSRGGDEQYF.

This clone appeared once. This chain uses TRBV7-9 with TRBJ2-1; D gene ambiguous. The germline V gene encodes CDR1 SEHNR and CDR2 FQNEAQ (reference sequence). The CDR3 runs to 14 residues. V was clipped by 5 bases and J by 10 bases, with 18 bases between them. CDR3 sequence: CASSVPPDFQEQFF. The DNA for the CDR3 is TGTGCCAGCAGCGTCCCGCCAGATTTCCAGGAGCAGTTCTTC.

This chain uses TRBV7-8 with TRBJ1-6; D remains unclear. Trimming stripped 1 base from V and 7 bases from J, with 5 bases between. Germline CDR1 and CDR2: SGHVS and FQNEAQ. This CDR3 contains 13 residues. The CDR3 region is CASSLGVNSPLHF. The CDR3 DNA follows: TGTGCCAGCAGCTTAGGAGTCAATTCACCCCTCCACTTT.

This clone is categorized as large (0.1 to 1%). The CDR3 DNA follows: TGCGCCAGCAGCCAAGAGGGAAACACCATATATTTT. Translating gives CASSQEGNTIYF. V usage is TRBV4-3 and J usage is TRBJ1-3; no reliable D call. Germline CDR1 is LGHNA and CDR2 is YSLEER. CDR3 length: 12 amino acids. Trimming removed 0 bases from V and 4 bases from J, with 1 base in between.

The V call is TRBV6-1, the J call TRBJ1-1; D possibly corresponds to TRBD1 (6 bases). CDR1 is MNHNS, CDR2 SASEGT, per germline. V gave up 8 bases and J gave up 0 bases, with 10 bases separating them. CDR3 length equals 13 residues. Written as DNA, the CDR3 is TGTGCCAGCTCAGGACAGATGAACACTGAAGCTTTCTTT. It is translated as CASSGQMNTEAFF.

The chain is built from TRBV6-2 or TRBV6-3 and TRBJ1-1; D may be TRBD1 (6 bases). Germline V gene sequence: CDR1 MNHEY, CDR2 SVGEGT. This CDR3 is 12 amino acids long. The ends were cut back, 6 bases at V and 7 bases at J, with 12 bases in the middle. The CDR3 DNA follows: TGTGCCAGCAGCCACAGGGTCCGTGAAGCTTTCTTT. It specifies CASSHRVREAFF.

V gene TRBV4-3 combines with J gene TRBJ1-2, with D perhaps TRBD1 (6 bases). The V gene lost 0 bases and the J gene lost 8 bases, with 13 bases spanning the gap. The germline V gene has CDR1 LGHNA and CDR2 YSLEER. The CDR3 is 14 amino acids. CDR3 loop: CASSQETDSLGYTF. The CDR3, as DNA: TGCGCCAGCAGCCAAGAGACGGACAGCCTCGGCTACACCTTC.

The chain links TRBV18 to TRBJ1-4; no reliable D call. The CDR3 runs 15 residues. Trimming cost V 3 bases and J 0 bases, with 8 bases left between them. Germline V gives CDR1 KGHSH, CDR2 LQKENI. CDR3 region: CASSPVKATNEKLFF. DNA for the CDR3: TGTGCCAGCTCACCGGTGAAAGCAACTAATGAAAAACTGTTTTTT.

The chain links TRBV12-5 to TRBJ2-1; TRBD1 might be the D (5 bases). Germline V gene sequence: CDR1 LGHNT, CDR2 FRNRAP. The CDR3 spans 14 residues. Trimming stripped 4 bases from V and 8 bases from J, with 15 bases between. This chain's CDR3 is CASGWGSFSDEQFF. Here the CDR3 DNA reads TGTGCTAGTGGTTGGGGCAGCTTTTCCGATGAGCAGTTCTTC.

The chain's CDR3 is CAISEYRVNEQFF. CDR3 nucleotides: TGTGCCATCAGTGAATACAGGGTCAATGAGCAGTTCTTC. J is TRBJ2-1 and V is TRBV10-3; D is possibly TRBD1 (6 bases). This CDR3 has 13 amino acids. The germline V and J ends were trimmed by 3 bases and 6 bases, with 9 bases remaining between them. Germline-derived CDR1 and CDR2 are ENHRY and SYGVKD.

The rearrangement links TRBV5-4 to TRBJ2-6; 11 bases agree with TRBD1. The CDR3 extends over 16 amino acids. Germline CDR1 SGHNT, CDR2 YYREEE (reference sequence). V gave up 4 bases and J gave up 2 bases; unmatched junction bases: 2. Here the CDR3 reads CASSRGQGAGANVLTF. The CDR3, as DNA: TGTGCCAGCAGCCGGGGACAGGGGGCTGGGGCCAACGTCCTGACTTTC.